This passage covers 26 T cell receptor beta chains from one sample sequenced in a study of blood T cells in healthy people across ages (dated by TCRdb to between 2015 and 2016). Library construction relied on 5' RACE. Sequencing was performed on an Illumina HiSeq 2500. The second PCR ran for about 6 to 11 cycles and used a J-beta primer mix along with a sample-barcoded 5' primer. The raw public reads went through TCRdb reprocessing: fastp at Q25, MiXCR clone calling, in-frame beta chains kept. One record per CDR3 amino acid sequence lists the most common genes and DNA. Counted in this sample were approximately 850,000 distinct CDR3 sequences; around 43% of them appeared once. The ten largest clones represent around 18% of the sample. The sample taken for sequencing was blood. These receptors came from a man aged 55 to 70 in good health.

The chain employs TRBV9 and TRBJ2-5; D uncertain. Germline lookup yields CDR1 SGDLS and CDR2 YYNGEE. The ends were cut back, 3 bases at V and 11 bases at J, with 23 bases in the middle. The CDR3 has 15 amino acids. The CDR3 reads CASSAWPLSHNEQYF. The CDR3 DNA reads TGTGCCAGCAGCGCTTGGCCCCTTAGTCACAATGAGCAGTACTTC.

V usage is TRBV9 and J usage is TRBJ2-1; 9 bases match TRBD2. CDR1 is SGDLS and CDR2 is YYNGEE in the germline V gene. This CDR3 region has 18 residues. Unmatched junction bases numbered 14, after V lost 0 bases and J lost 7 bases. The CDR3 DNA reads as TGTGCCAGCAGCGTAGGCCAGGCCCGGGGAGCGGGGGGAAATGAGCAGTTCTTC. Its protein product is CASSVGQARGAGGNEQFF.

The V call is TRBV10-1, the J call TRBJ2-5; D may be TRBD2 (6 bases). V was cut by 3 bases and J by 4 bases, with 9 bases left in between. This CDR3 is 13 amino acids long. Germline V lookup: CDR1 WNHNN, CDR2 SYGVQD (reference sequence). CDR3 nucleotides: TGCGCCAGCAGTGATGGAGGGATAGAGACCCAGTACTTC. Its protein is CASSDGGIETQYF.

V and J are TRBV12-3 or TRBV12-4 and TRBJ2-6; TRBD1 matches at 8 bases. V trimming: 6 bases; J trimming: 0 bases; junction bases outside the gene matches: 7. This CDR3 comprises 17 residues. CDR3 sequence reads: CASSRGQGDSGANVLTF. The CDR3 DNA is TGTGCCAGCAGCCGTGGACAGGGAGACTCTGGGGCCAACGTCCTGACTTTC.

This clonotype was observed a few times. The chain links TRBV6-2 or TRBV6-3 to TRBJ2-4; D is ambiguous. Germline loops: CDR1 MNHEY, CDR2 SVGEGT. With 3 bases removed from V and 0 bases from J, the gap between germline ends came to 6 bases. The CDR3 totals 14 residues. The CDR3 is CASSYELAKNIQYF. The CDR3 region has the DNA TGTGCCAGCAGTTATGAGTTAGCCAAAAACATTCAGTACTTC.

CDR3 bases: TGTGCCTGGAGAAGTAGAGACAGGGGCTACGAGCAGTACTTC. The encoded protein is CAWRSRDRGYEQYF. The genes are TRBV30 and TRBJ2-7; 8 nucleotides agree with TRBD1. CDR3 length: 14 residues. Unmatched junction bases numbered 7, after V lost 3 bases and J lost 3 bases. Germline assignment: CDR1 GTSNPN and CDR2 SVGIG (reference sequence).

V and J are TRBV5-1 and TRBJ2-7, with TRBD1 matching over 8 bases. Losses at the gene ends were 3 bases for V and 6 bases for J; bases not matched to a gene: 11. The germline V gene has CDR1 SGHRS and CDR2 YFSETQ. CDR3 length: 15 residues. CDR3: CASSSCRDRWCEQYF. The CDR3 coding sequence is TGCGCCAGCAGCTCCTGCCGGGACAGGTGGTGCGAGCAGTACTTC.

This clonotype was counted once. This may arise from a read error, as a much more abundant clone is one base away. This rearrangement joins TRBV5-1 to TRBJ2-1, with 9 nucleotides matching TRBD1. In germline, CDR1 is SGHRS, CDR2 YFSETQ. The CDR3 loop spans 15 amino acids. The trim removed 4 bases at V and 5 bases at J, leaving 7 bases unmatched. Here the CDR3 DNA reads TGCGCCAGCAGCCTTGGACAGGGGTCTGACAATGAGCAGTTCTTC. This encodes CASSLGQGSDNEQFF.

The chain is built from TRBV7-8 and TRBJ2-3, with TRBD1 matching over 9 bases. The CDR3 is made up of 16 amino acids. The germline gives CDR1 SGHVS, CDR2 FQNEAQ. The V segment lost 5 bases and the J segment 0 bases; nucleotides outside the gene matches: 6. The CDR3 DNA reads TGTGCCAGCAGCCCTAGGACAGGGGCAAGCACAGATACGCAGTATTTT. Its translation is CASSPRTGASTDTQYF.

The chain employs TRBV9 and TRBJ1-5, with a tentative D call TRBD1 (6 bases). Trimming removed 4 bases from V and 6 bases from J, with 11 bases in between. Germline V gene lookup returns CDR1 SGDLS and CDR2 YYNGEE. The CDR3 has 13 residues. The CDR3 reads CASSSGALQPQHF. The CDR3 DNA follows: TGTGCCAGCAGCTCAGGGGCGCTTCAGCCCCAGCATTTT.

This clonotype came up a few times. This chain joins TRBV25-1 and TRBJ2-1; 9 nucleotides match TRBD2. J gave up 10 bases and V 5 bases, and 15 bases lay outside the gene matches. The CDR3 contains 16 residues. CDR1 MGHDK and CDR2 SYGVNS come from the germline V gene. The CDR3 spells CASSQTGTSPDGEQFF. The DNA of the CDR3 is TGTGCCAGCAGTCAGACCGGGACTAGCCCCGACGGGGAGCAGTTCTTC.

This clonotype was observed a few times. The rearrangement uses TRBV4-1 and TRBJ1-2, with D tentatively TRBD1 (5 bases). Germline CDR1 and CDR2: MGHRA and YSYEKL. With 1 base removed from V and 5 bases from J, the gap between germline ends came to 11 bases. This CDR3 has 14 residues. Here the CDR3 DNA reads TGCGCCAGCAGCCAAGGGGACCTTGGATATGGCTACACCTTC. It is translated as CASSQGDLGYGYTF.

This clonotype was recorded many times. The junction does not match germline at one end; this may be a read error. V usage is TRBV3-1 and J usage is TRBJ2-7; 7 bases agree with TRBD2. The germline gives CDR1 LGHDT, CDR2 YNNKEL (reference sequence). This CDR3 spans 14 amino acids. The CDR3 spells CASSQGGGTYEQYF. The CDR3 DNA follows: TGTGCCAGCAGTCAAGGCGGGGGAACCTACGAGCAGTACTTC.

The chain has TRBV7-9 and TRBJ2-1; no reliable D call. CDR1 and CDR2 from the germline V gene are SEHNR and FQNEAQ (reference sequence). The V gene lost 6 bases and the J gene lost 8 bases, with 14 bases spanning the gap. The CDR3 totals 13 residues. This chain's CDR3 is CASSLTGFDEQFF. The CDR3 bases are TGTGCCAGCAGTCTTACGGGTTTCGATGAGCAGTTCTTC.

The CDR3 region is CASSLTSGGLKREQFF. The CDR3 DNA reads as TGTGCCAGTAGCTTGACTAGCGGGGGTCTGAAGAGGGAGCAGTTCTTC. The chain employs TRBV19 and TRBJ2-1, with TRBD2 identical over 12 bases. CDR1 is LNHDA and CDR2 is SQIVND in the germline V gene (reference sequence). The trim removed 6 bases at V and 10 bases at J, leaving 13 bases unmatched. This CDR3 has 16 amino acids.

A few counts support this clonotype. The V call is TRBV20-1, the J call TRBJ2-1, with a possible D match to TRBD2 (5 bases). The V end was cut by 0 bases, the J end by 9 bases, with 18 bases between. The CDR3 contains 15 residues. Germline V CDR1 and CDR2: DFQATT, SNEGSKA (reference sequence). The CDR3 sequence is CSARDIKRSQAEQFF. In DNA form, the CDR3 reads TGCAGTGCTAGAGATATTAAGCGGTCTCAGGCTGAGCAGTTCTTC.

This chain connects TRBV15 to TRBJ1-1; a possible D gene is TRBD1 (5 bases). This CDR3 spans 13 amino acids. The V gene's germline CDR1 is LNHNV and CDR2 YYDKDF (reference sequence). Trimming removed 4 bases at V and 7 bases at J, with 13 bases between. The CDR3 loop reads CATSTYRDGEAFF. DNA for the CDR3: TGTGCCACCAGCACCTACCGGGACGGTGAAGCTTTCTTT.

The sample holds a few counts of this clonotype. The rearrangement uses TRBV3-1 and TRBJ2-7; D is ambiguous. CDR3 length: 14 amino acids. Germline V gene sequence: CDR1 LGHDT, CDR2 YNNKEL (reference sequence). The V end was cut by 0 bases, the J end by 2 bases, with 8 bases between. CDR3 nucleotide sequence: TGTGCCAGCAGCCAAGACGAAGTCACCTACGAGCAGTACTTC. The encoded protein is CASSQDEVTYEQYF.

This clonotype was counted only a few times. The V gene is TRBV6-6, the J gene TRBJ2-7; tentative D call: TRBD1 (5 bases). V was trimmed by 4 bases and J by 1 base, leaving 11 bases between them. Germline-derived CDR1 and CDR2 are MNHNY and SVGAGI (reference sequence). The CDR3 is made up of 14 amino acids. The CDR3: CASSFGAGSYEQYF. CDR3 DNA: TGTGCCAGCAGTTTTGGGGCAGGGTCCTACGAGCAGTACTTC.

The rearrangement uses TRBV11-3 and TRBJ1-1, with D unresolved. Trimming cost V 2 bases and J 0 bases, with 22 bases left between them. The length of the CDR3 is 19 residues. The germline V gene has CDR1 SGHNT and CDR2 YENEEA. The CDR3 here is CASSLSDLFDDGVNTEAFF. DNA for the CDR3: TGTGCCAGCAGCTTAAGTGACCTCTTTGATGACGGTGTGAACACTGAAGCTTTCTTT.

The rearrangement uses TRBV30 and TRBJ1-2; D not resolved. Germline CDR1 and CDR2: GTSNPN and SVGIG (reference sequence). V was cut by 3 bases and J by 4 bases, with 6 bases left in between. This CDR3 is 11 amino acids long. The CDR3 nucleotides are TGTGCCTGGAGAGACCTCTATGGCTACACCTTC. Translated, it gives CAWRDLYGYTF.

The rearrangement links TRBV6-2 or TRBV6-3 to TRBJ2-1, with D uncertain. This CDR3 has 15 residues. V was trimmed by 6 bases and J by 2 bases, leaving 14 bases between them. Germline V gives CDR1 MNHEY, CDR2 SVGEGT. The DNA of the CDR3 is TGTGCCAGCAGATTGCCAGCAAATACCTACAATGAGCAGTTCTTC. It encodes CASRLPANTYNEQFF.

The rearrangement uses TRBV7-9 and TRBJ2-3, with 7 positions matching TRBD2. The CDR3 is 14 residues long. V dropped 9 bases and J dropped 2; count of bases not matched to a gene: 8. Germline CDR1 reads SEHNR; CDR2 reads FQNEAQ (reference sequence). The CDR3 region is CASQIRGDTDTQYF. The CDR3 DNA follows: TGTGCCAGTCAGATACGGGGGGACACAGATACGCAGTATTTT.

This clonotype has only a few counts. This chain connects TRBV9 to TRBJ2-3; 9 bases line up with TRBD2. The trim removed 3 bases at V and 1 base at J, leaving 6 bases unmatched. The CDR3 has 16 residues. The germline V gene has CDR1 SGDLS and CDR2 YYNGEE. The CDR3 reads CASSAHRTSGTDTQYF. CDR3 DNA: TGTGCCAGCAGCGCCCACCGGACTAGCGGCACAGATACGCAGTATTTT. The whole variable domain, filled in from reference TRBV9 and TRBJ2-3, reads DSGVTQTPKHLITATGQRVTLRCSPRSGDLSVYWYQQSLDQGLQFLIQYYNGEERAKGNILERFSAQQFPDLHSELNLSSLELGDSALYFCASSAHRTSGTDTQYFGPGTRLTVL.

This chain links TRBV4-1 with TRBJ1-5; D is unresolved. V lost 0 bases, J lost 0 bases, and 15 bases lay in between. The CDR3 is 18 amino acids. Germline V gene lookup returns CDR1 MGHRA and CDR2 YSYEKL. This CDR3 is CASSQDINGDDSNQPQHF. CDR3 nucleotide sequence: TGCGCCAGCAGCCAAGATATAAACGGCGACGATAGCAATCAGCCCCAGCATTTT.

The chain employs TRBV6-1 and TRBJ1-1; D is undetermined. This CDR3 contains 14 residues. The V end was cut by 2 bases, the J end by 0 bases, with 7 bases between. Germline CDR1 MNHNS, CDR2 SASEGT. The CDR3 loop reads CASSEQSLNTEAFF. The CDR3 bases are TGTGCCAGCAGTGAACAGAGTCTGAACACTGAAGCTTTCTTT.